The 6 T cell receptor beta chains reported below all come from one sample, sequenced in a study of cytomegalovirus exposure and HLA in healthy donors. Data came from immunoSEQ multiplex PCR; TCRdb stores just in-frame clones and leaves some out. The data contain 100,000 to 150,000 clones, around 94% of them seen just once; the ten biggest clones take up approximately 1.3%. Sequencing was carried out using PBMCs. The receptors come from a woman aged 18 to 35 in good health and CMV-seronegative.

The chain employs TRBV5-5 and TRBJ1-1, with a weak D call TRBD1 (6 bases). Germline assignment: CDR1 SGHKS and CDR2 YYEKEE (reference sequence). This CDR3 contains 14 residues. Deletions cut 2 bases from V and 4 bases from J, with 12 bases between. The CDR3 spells CASSFQGLSTEAFF. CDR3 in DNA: TGTGCCAGCAGCTTCCAGGGGCTCAGCACTGAAGCTTTCTTT. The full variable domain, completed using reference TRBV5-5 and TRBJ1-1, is DAGVTQSPTHLIKTRGQQVTLRCSPISGHKSVSWYQQVLGQGPQFIFQYYEKEERGRGNFPDRFSARQFPNYSSELNVNALLLGDSALYLCASSFQGLSTEAFFGQGTRLTVV.

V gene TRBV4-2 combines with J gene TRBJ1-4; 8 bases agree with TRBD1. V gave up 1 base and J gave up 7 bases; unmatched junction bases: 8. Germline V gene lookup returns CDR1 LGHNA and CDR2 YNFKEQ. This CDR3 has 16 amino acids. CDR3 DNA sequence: TGTGCCAGCAGCCAAGGCCGTGACAGGGGTATTGAAAAACTGTTTTTT. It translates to CASSQGRDRGIEKLFF.

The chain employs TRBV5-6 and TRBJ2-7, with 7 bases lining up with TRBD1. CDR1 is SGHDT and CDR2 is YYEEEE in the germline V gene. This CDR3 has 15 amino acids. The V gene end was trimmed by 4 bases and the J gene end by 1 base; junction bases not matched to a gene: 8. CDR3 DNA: TGTGCCAGCAGCCCAAATAACAGGGGATCCTACGAGCAGTACTTC. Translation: CASSPNNRGSYEQYF.

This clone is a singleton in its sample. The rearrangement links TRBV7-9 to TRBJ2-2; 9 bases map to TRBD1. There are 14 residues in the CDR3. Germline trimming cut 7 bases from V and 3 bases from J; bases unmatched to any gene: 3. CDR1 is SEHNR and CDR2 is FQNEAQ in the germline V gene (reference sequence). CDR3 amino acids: CASMRDRDTGELFF. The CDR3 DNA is TGTGCCAGCATGCGGGACAGGGACACCGGGGAGCTGTTTTTT.

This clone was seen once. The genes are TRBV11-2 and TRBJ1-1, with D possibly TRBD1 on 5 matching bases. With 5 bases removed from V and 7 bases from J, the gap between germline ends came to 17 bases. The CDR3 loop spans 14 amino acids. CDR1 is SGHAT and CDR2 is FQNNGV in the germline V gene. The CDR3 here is CASSLHQGGREAFF. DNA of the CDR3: TGTGCCAGCAGCCTCCATCAGGGAGGCCGTGAAGCTTTCTTT.

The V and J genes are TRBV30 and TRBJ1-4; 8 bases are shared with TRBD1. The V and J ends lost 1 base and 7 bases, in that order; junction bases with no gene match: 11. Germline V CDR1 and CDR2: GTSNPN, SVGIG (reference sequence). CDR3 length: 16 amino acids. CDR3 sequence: CAWSGRKTGEGEKLFF. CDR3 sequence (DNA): TGTGCCTGGAGTGGACGTAAGACAGGGGAAGGTGAAAAACTGTTTTTT.